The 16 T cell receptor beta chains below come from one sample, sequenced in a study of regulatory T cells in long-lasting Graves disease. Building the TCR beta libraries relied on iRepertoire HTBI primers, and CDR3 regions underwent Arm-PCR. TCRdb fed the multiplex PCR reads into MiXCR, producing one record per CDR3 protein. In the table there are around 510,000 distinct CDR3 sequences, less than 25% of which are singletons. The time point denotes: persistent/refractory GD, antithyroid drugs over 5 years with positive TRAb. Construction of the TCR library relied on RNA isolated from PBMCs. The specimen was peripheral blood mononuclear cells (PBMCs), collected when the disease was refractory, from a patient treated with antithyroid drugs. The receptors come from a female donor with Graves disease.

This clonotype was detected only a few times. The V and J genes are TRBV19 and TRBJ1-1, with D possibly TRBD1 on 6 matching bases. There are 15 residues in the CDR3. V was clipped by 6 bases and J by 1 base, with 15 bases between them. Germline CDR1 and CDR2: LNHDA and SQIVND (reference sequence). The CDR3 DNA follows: TGTGCCAGTAGCCCTACCAGGGGTGGGAACACTGAAGCTTTCTTT. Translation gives CASSPTRGGNTEAFF.

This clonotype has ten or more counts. DNA for the CDR3: TGCAGTGCTGGAGGGGGGACTGAAGCTTTCTTT. Protein: CSAGGGTEAFF. The V gene is TRBV20-1, the J gene TRBJ1-1; weak D call: TRBD1 (6 bases). V shed 5 bases and J shed 5 bases, with 9 bases lying between them. Germline V CDR1 and CDR2: DFQATT, SNEGSKA (reference sequence). This CDR3 has 11 amino acids.

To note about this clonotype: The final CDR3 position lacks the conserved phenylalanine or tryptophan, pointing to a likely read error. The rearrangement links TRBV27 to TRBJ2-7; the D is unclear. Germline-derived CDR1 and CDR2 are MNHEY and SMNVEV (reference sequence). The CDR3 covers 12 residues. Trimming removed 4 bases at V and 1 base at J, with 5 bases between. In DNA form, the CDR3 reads TGTGCCAGCAGTTCTAGTTCCTACGAGCAGTACTCC. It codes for CASSSSSYEQYS.

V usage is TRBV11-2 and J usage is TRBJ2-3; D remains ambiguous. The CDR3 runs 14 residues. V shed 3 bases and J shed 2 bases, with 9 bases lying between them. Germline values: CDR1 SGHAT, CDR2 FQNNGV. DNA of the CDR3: TGTGCCAGCAGCTTCTCCGATCCCACAGATACGCAGTATTTT. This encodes CASSFSDPTDTQYF.

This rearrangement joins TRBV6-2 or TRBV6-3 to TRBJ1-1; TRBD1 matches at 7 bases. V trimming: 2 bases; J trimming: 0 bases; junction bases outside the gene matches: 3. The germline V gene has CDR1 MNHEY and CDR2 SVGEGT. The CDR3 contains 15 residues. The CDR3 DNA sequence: TGTGCCAGCAGTTACCGGGGACAGCTGAACACTGAAGCTTTCTTT. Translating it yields CASSYRGQLNTEAFF.

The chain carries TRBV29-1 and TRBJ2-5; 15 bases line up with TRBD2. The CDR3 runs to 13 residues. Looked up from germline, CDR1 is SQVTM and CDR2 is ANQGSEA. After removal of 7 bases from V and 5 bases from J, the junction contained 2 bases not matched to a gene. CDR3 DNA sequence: TGCAGCGGGACTAGCGGGAGGGGGGAGACCCAGTACTTC. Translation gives CSGTSGRGETQYF.

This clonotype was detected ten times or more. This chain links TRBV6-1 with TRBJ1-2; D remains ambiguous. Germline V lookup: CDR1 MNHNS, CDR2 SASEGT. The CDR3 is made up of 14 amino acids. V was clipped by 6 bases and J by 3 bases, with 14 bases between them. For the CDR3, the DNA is TGTGCCAGCAGAACCCCGGGGATCGACTATGGCTACACCTTC. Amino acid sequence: CASRTPGIDYGYTF.

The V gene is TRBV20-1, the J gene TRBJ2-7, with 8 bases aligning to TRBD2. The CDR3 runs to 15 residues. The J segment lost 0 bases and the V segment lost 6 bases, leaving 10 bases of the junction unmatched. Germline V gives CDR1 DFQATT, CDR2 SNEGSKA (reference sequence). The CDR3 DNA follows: TGCAGTGCCGCTTCGGGGGGGTCGGGCTCCTACGAGCAGTACTTC. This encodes CSAASGGSGSYEQYF.

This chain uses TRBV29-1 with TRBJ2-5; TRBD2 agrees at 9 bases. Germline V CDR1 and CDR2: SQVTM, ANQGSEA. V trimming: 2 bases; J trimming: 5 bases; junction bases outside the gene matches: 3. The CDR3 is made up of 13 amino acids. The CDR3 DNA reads TGCAGCGTTGAACTAGCGGGATCGGAGACCCAGTACTTC. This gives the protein CSVELAGSETQYF. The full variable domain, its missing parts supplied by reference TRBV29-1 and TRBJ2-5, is SAVISQKPSRDICQRGTSLTIQCQVDSQVTMMFWYRQQPGQSLTLIATANQGSEATYESGFVIDKFPISRPNLTFSTLTVSNMSPEDSSIYLCSVELAGSETQYFGPGTRLLVL.

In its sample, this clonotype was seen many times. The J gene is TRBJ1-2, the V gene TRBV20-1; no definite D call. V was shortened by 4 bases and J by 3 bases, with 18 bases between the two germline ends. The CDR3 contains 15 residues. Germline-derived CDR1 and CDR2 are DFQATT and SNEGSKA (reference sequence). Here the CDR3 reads CSAINIENLDYGYTF. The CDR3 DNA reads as TGCAGTGCTATTAATATTGAAAATTTGGACTATGGCTACACCTTC.

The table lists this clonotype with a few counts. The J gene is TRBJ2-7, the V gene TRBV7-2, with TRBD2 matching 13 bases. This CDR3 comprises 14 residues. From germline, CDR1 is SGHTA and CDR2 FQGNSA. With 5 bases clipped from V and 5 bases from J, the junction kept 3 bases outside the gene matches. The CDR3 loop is CASSGGLAGNEQYF. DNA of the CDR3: TGTGCCAGCAGCGGGGGACTAGCGGGAAACGAGCAGTACTTC.

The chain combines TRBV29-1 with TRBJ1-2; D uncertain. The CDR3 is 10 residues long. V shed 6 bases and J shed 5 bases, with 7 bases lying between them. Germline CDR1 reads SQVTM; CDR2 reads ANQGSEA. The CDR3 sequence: CSVADYGYTF. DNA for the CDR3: TGCAGCGTGGCAGATTATGGCTACACCTTC. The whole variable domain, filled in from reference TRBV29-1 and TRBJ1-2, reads SAVISQKPSRDICQRGTSLTIQCQVDSQVTMMFWYRQQPGQSLTLIATANQGSEATYESGFVIDKFPISRPNLTFSTLTVSNMSPEDSSIYLCSVADYGYTFGSGTRLTVV.

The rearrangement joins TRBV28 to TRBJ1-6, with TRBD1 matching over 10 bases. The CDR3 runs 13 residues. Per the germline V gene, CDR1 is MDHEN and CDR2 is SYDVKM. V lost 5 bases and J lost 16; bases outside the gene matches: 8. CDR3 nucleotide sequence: TGTGCCAGCAGTCCCCGGACAGGGGGGACTCTCCACTTT. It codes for CASSPRTGGTLHF.

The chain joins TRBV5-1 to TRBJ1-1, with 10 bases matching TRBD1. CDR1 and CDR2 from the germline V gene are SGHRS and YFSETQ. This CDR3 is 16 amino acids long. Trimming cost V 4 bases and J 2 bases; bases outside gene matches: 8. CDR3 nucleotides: TGCGCCAGCAGCATCGGGACAGGGGACAGAAACACTGAAGCTTTCTTT. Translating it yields CASSIGTGDRNTEAFF.

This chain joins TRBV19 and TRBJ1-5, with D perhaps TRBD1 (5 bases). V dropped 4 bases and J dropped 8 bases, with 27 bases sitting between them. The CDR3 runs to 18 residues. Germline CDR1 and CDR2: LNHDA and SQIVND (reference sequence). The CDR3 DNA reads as TGTGCCAGTAGTAAGACCCTCGTTGGAGGGGCGTTTTTGGAGCCCCAGCATTTT. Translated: CASSKTLVGGAFLEPQHF. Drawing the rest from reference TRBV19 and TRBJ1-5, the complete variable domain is DGGITQSPKYLFRKEGQNVTLSCEQNLNHDAMYWYRQDPGQGLRLIYYSQIVNDFQKGDIAEGYSVSREKKESFPLTVTSAQKNPTAFYLCASSKTLVGGAFLEPQHFGDGTRLSIL.

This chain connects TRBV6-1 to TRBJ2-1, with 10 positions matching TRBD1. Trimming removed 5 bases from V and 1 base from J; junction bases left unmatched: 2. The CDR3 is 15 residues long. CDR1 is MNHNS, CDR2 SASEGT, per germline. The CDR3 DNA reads TGTGCCAGCAGTAGACAGGGGGCATCCTACAATGAGCAGTTCTTC. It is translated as CASSRQGASYNEQFF.